This TCR beta chain was retrieved from a study of T-cell memory formation after mild COVID-19. This clonotype was seen only a few times. 5'RACE primed at constant segments yielded TCR alpha and TCR beta cDNA libraries bearing sample barcodes and UMIs. TCRdb independently ran MiXCR on the 5' RACE reads; one entry per CDR3 protein. The sample yields over 120,000 distinct CDR3 sequences, around 5.8% seen once. J gave up 4 bases and V 4 bases, and 5 bases lay outside the gene matches. Germline-derived CDR1 and CDR2 are SGHRS and YFSETQ. There are 14 residues in the CDR3. The rearrangement uses TRBV5-1 and TRBJ1-1; 9 nucleotides line up with TRBD1. The TCR comes from an adult woman who had mild COVID-19 (a few samples of this study predate the infection). Cell type and time point are not known. The sample taken for sequencing was PBMCs or a T cell subset sorted from them (not recorded which). The CDR3 loop is CASSTGQGTTEAFF. CDR3 in DNA: TGCGCCAGCAGCACCGGACAGGGGACCACTGAAGCTTTCTTT.